The 23 T cell receptor beta chains presented below share a single source sample, sequenced in a study of T cell responses to AZD1222 COVID-19 vaccine. TCRdb's table, derived via immunoSEQ multiplex PCR, lists solely in-frame clones and lacks some. The top ten hold 5.2% of the sample, which has some 150,000 clones, around 91% seen once. The material was peripheral blood, obtained on day 0 of AZD1222 vaccination. These receptors all stem from an adult in good health.

The V call is TRBV28, the J call TRBJ2-7; D is ambiguous. The germline gives CDR1 MDHEN, CDR2 SYDVKM. There are 13 residues in the CDR3. V was pared by 3 bases and J by 3 bases, with 9 bases between. CDR3 loop: CASSFNSLYEQYF. CDR3 sequence (DNA): TGTGCCAGCAGTTTTAACAGCCTCTACGAGCAGTACTTC.

This chain connects TRBV7-2 to TRBJ2-3, with TRBD2 matching 10 bases. The CDR3 is made up of 16 amino acids. V lost 6 bases, J lost 2 bases, and 8 bases stayed unmatched. The germline CDR1 and CDR2 sequences are SGHTA and FQGNSA. The DNA of the CDR3 is TGTGCCAGCAGACTCGAACTAGCGGGGCTCACAGATACGCAGTATTTT. Translated: CASRLELAGLTDTQYF.

DNA of the CDR3: TGTGCCAGCAGCCAAGTGGGGCCCAAATACGAGCAGTACTTC. Its protein is CASSQVGPKYEQYF. This chain joins TRBV4-2 and TRBJ2-7; tentatively, D is TRBD1 (5 bases). The V gene lost 1 base and the J gene lost 4 bases, with 11 bases spanning the gap. This CDR3 comprises 14 residues. In germline, CDR1 is LGHNA, CDR2 YNFKEQ.

The J gene is TRBJ1-1, the V gene TRBV6-2 or TRBV6-3; D ambiguous. Germline values: CDR1 MNHEY, CDR2 SVGEGT. CDR3 length: 13 residues. V dropped 6 bases and J dropped 1 base, with 9 bases sitting between them. The CDR3 nucleotides read TGTGCCAGCAGCTCCAACAGGAACACTGAAGCTTTCTTT. It specifies CASSSNRNTEAFF.

This chain joins TRBV5-4 and TRBJ2-7, with D maybe TRBD1 (6 bases). Trimming stripped 3 bases from V and 1 base from J, with 8 bases between. Per germline, CDR1 SGHNT and CDR2 YYREEE (reference sequence). The CDR3 spans 13 residues. CDR3 in DNA: TGTGCCAGCAGCTCGGACAGTTCCTACGAGCAGTACTTC. Amino acids: CASSSDSSYEQYF.

The rearrangement uses TRBV7-8 and TRBJ1-5; 7 bases fit TRBD1. The CDR3 length is 15 residues. Germline assignment: CDR1 SGHVS and CDR2 FQNEAQ. The V gene end was trimmed by 0 bases and the J gene end by 1 base; junction bases not matched to a gene: 0. This chain's CDR3 is CASSLAGQSNQPQHF. DNA for the CDR3: TGTGCCAGCAGCTTAGCGGGACAGAGCAATCAGCCCCAGCATTTT. Supplemented by reference TRBV7-8 and TRBJ1-5, the full variable domain reads GAGVSQSPRYKVAKRGQDVALRCDPISGHVSLFWYQQALGQGPEFLTYFQNEAQLDKSGLPSDRFFAERPEGSVSTLKIQRTQQEDSAVYLCASSLAGQSNQPQHFGDGTRLSIL.

The rearrangement uses TRBV5-1 and TRBJ2-1; maybe TRBD2 (6 bases). Germline CDR1 is SGHRS and CDR2 is YFSETQ. Trimming removed 4 bases at V and 9 bases at J, with 23 bases between. CDR3 length equals 16 residues. The CDR3 reads CASSLNSGTHQGEQFF. CDR3 bases: TGCGCCAGCAGCCTCAATTCCGGGACTCACCAGGGTGAGCAGTTCTTC.

The rearrangement links TRBV24-1 to TRBJ2-2, with D possibly being TRBD1 (6 bases). Trimming stripped 6 bases from V and 4 bases from J, with 14 bases between. The CDR3 covers 15 residues. CDR1 and CDR2 from the germline V gene are KGHDR and SFDVKD. As DNA, the CDR3 is TGTGCCACCAGTTCTCTATGGGGGCCCACCGGGGAGCTGTTTTTT. Encoded protein: CATSSLWGPTGELFF.

The CDR3: CASRLPGGRGYGYTF. The CDR3 DNA reads TGTGCCAGCAGATTACCAGGGGGCAGAGGCTATGGCTACACCTTC. V gene TRBV6-5 combines with J gene TRBJ1-2, with TRBD1 matching 8 bases. This CDR3 contains 15 residues. Germline-derived CDR1 and CDR2 are MNHEY and SVGAGI. The trim removed 6 bases at V and 4 bases at J, leaving 10 bases unmatched.

The gene calls are TRBV7-9 and TRBJ2-4; 7 bases are shared with TRBD2. The CDR3 spans 18 residues. CDR1 and CDR2 from the germline V gene are SEHNR and FQNEAQ (reference sequence). V shed 5 bases, J shed 0 bases, and the junction held 13 bases outside the gene matches. The DNA for the CDR3 is TGTGCCAGCAGCCCCCGACCCGTTGGGGGGGTAGCCAAAAACATTCAGTACTTC. As protein: CASSPRPVGGVAKNIQYF.

The rearrangement links TRBV4-3 to TRBJ2-3, with 11 bases fitting TRBD2. This CDR3 region has 15 residues. Germline V lookup: CDR1 LGHNA, CDR2 YSLEER. The J segment lost 1 base and the V segment lost 3 bases, leaving 0 bases of the junction unmatched. The CDR3 reads CASSQGLAGTDTQYF. The CDR3 nucleotides read TGCGCCAGCAGCCAGGGACTAGCGGGCACAGATACGCAGTATTTT.

V gene TRBV5-1 combines with J gene TRBJ2-7; D gene uncertain. The V end lost 5 bases, the J end lost 1 base, and 13 bases lay between the germline ends. Germline CDR1 is SGHRS and CDR2 is YFSETQ. The CDR3 runs to 14 residues. The CDR3 here is CASSGDPHSYEQYF. As DNA, the CDR3 is TGCGCCAGCAGTGGGGATCCCCATTCCTACGAGCAGTACTTC.

V gene TRBV7-2 combines with J gene TRBJ1-2; the match to TRBD1 covers 7 bases. V was pared by 2 bases and J by 2 bases, with 8 bases of the junction left unmatched. CDR3 length: 16 amino acids. Germline CDR1 SGHTA, CDR2 FQGNSA. CDR3 coding DNA: TGTGCCAGCAGCTTAAGGACAGGTGGACAGAACTATGGCTACACCTTC. Residues: CASSLRTGGQNYGYTF.

The V gene is TRBV11-2, the J gene TRBJ2-3; D is possibly TRBD2 (7 bases). Trimming took off 5 bases at V and 5 bases at J, with 11 bases between the two ends. This CDR3 is 13 amino acids long. Germline-derived CDR1 and CDR2 are SGHAT and FQNNGV. The CDR3 DNA is TGTGCCAGCAGCGCGGGGGCCGTAGATACGCAGTATTTT. Translated: CASSAGAVDTQYF.

The chain employs TRBV7-2 and TRBJ1-3; no definite D call. Between the trimmed V and J ends, which lost 1 base and 1 base, there was a span of 11 bases. CDR1 SGHTA and CDR2 FQGNSA come from the germline V gene. The CDR3 totals 16 residues. The CDR3 DNA sequence: TGTGCCAGCAGCTTAGGTTTCGCAGAATCTGGAAACACCATATATTTT. Translation: CASSLGFAESGNTIYF.

CDR3 amino acids: CASSVGTGTLEAFF. CDR3 nucleotides: TGTGCCAGCAGCGTAGGGACAGGTACACTTGAAGCTTTCTTT. The chain joins TRBV9 to TRBJ1-1, with 7 bases that match TRBD1. The V segment lost 0 bases and the J segment 7 bases; nucleotides outside the gene matches: 6. The CDR3 runs 14 residues. The germline V gene has CDR1 SGDLS and CDR2 YYNGEE.

The chain is built from TRBV7-9 and TRBJ2-7, with 10 bases aligning to TRBD1. V was clipped by 4 bases and J by 3 bases; unmatched bases: 12. There are 17 residues in the CDR3. CDR1 and CDR2 from the germline V gene are SEHNR and FQNEAQ (reference sequence). As DNA, the CDR3 is TGTGCCAGCAGCTCCTCATCCGGGACAGGGGCGGACTACGAGCAGTACTTC. Its translation is CASSSSSGTGADYEQYF.

As concerns this clone: This sample also contains other DNA sequences that code for the same CDR3. The V and J genes are TRBV7-9 and TRBJ2-1; D not resolved. V dropped 3 bases and J dropped 2 bases, with 5 bases sitting between them. The length of the CDR3 is 13 residues. Germline lookup yields CDR1 SEHNR and CDR2 FQNEAQ (reference sequence). The CDR3 loop reads CASSLGTYNEQFF. In DNA form, the CDR3 reads TGTGCCAGCAGCTTGGGGACCTACAATGAGCAGTTCTTC.

The J gene is TRBJ2-3, the V gene TRBV7-8; D unclear. Germline V lookup: CDR1 SGHVS, CDR2 FQNEAQ. CDR3 length: 15 residues. V was clipped by 5 bases and J by 4 bases, with 16 bases between them. CDR3 sequence: CASSRASLGADTQYF. The CDR3 DNA sequence: TGTGCCAGCAGCCGAGCGTCCCTAGGTGCAGATACGCAGTATTTT.

The rearrangement joins TRBV12-1 to TRBJ1-1; the DNA was not used to check the table's D call, TRBD1. TRBV12-1 constitutes a pseudogene. The CDR3 extends over 18 amino acids. The chain's CDR3 is CARWRGTGFFWVNTEAFF. Here the CDR3 DNA reads TGTGCCAGATGGCGGGGGACAGGGTTCTTCTGGGTGAACACTGAAGCTTTCTTT.

V and J are TRBV15 and TRBJ1-2, with TRBD1 matching over 8 bases. Germline-derived CDR1 and CDR2 are LNHNV and YYDKDF (reference sequence). CDR3 length: 13 amino acids. V was pared by 3 bases and J by 8 bases, with 5 bases of the junction left unmatched. The CDR3 reads CATSRDRVEGYTF. The CDR3 region has the DNA TGTGCCACCAGCAGGGACAGGGTGGAAGGCTACACCTTC.

This rearrangement joins TRBV6-6 to TRBJ1-2; D not resolved. This CDR3 spans 12 amino acids. V lost 3 bases and J lost 8, with 10 bases in between. The germline CDR1 and CDR2 sequences are MNHNY and SVGAGI (reference sequence). The CDR3 DNA reads TGTGCCAGCAGTTATCCGACGGGAGGCTACACCTTC. Translated, it gives CASSYPTGGYTF.

The chain couples TRBV5-1 to TRBJ1-2; the match to TRBD1 covers 9 bases. The CDR3 runs to 16 residues. Losses at the gene ends were 3 bases for V and 7 bases for J; bases not matched to a gene: 13. Germline CDR1 SGHRS, CDR2 YFSETQ. For the CDR3, the DNA is TGCGCCAGCAGCTACGGGACAGGGAATCCCTATGGTGGCTACACCTTC. Translation gives CASSYGTGNPYGGYTF.